This TCR beta chain stems from a study of blood T cell repertoires in COVID-19. In the study overall: Sample material is recorded as cDNA or gDNA derived from T cells, B-cell-depleted T cells, or PBMCs.

Assay: immunoSEQ multiplex PCR; the TCRdb copy retains only in-frame clones and omits some. The data hold about 88,000 clones, with roughly 91% observed a single time. The germline V gene has CDR1 LNHNV and CDR2 YYDKDF (reference sequence). V lost 4 bases and J 2 bases, leaving 5 bases between the germline ends. This CDR3 comprises 12 residues. Patients from Seattle were sampled longitudinally, starting during active infection. This clonotype was obtained from a man aged 18 to 35 with COVID-19, enrolled during active disease. The J gene is TRBJ1-2, the V gene TRBV15; D not certain. The sequencing input was peripheral blood. The CDR3 DNA is TGTGCCACCAGCATGAGGAACTATGGCTACACCTTC. Its protein is CATSMRNYGYTF.